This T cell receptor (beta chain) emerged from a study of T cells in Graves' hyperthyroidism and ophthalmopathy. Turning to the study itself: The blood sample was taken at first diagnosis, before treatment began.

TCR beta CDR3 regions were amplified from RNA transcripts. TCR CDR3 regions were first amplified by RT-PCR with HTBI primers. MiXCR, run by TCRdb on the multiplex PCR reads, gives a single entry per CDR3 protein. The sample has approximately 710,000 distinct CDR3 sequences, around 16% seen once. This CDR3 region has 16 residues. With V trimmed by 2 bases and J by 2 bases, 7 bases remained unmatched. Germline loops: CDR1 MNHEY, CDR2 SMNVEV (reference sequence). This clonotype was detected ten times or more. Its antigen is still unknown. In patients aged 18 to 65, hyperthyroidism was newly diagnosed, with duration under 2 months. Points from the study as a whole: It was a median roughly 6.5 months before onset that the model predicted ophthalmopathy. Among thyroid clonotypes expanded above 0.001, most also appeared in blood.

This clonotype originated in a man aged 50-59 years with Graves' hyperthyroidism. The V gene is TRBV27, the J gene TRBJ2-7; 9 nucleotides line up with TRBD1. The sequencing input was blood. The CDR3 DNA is TGTGCCAGCAGTTTAGTAGGGACAGGGTTCCCCTACGAGCAGTACTTC. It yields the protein CASSLVGTGFPYEQYF.